This T cell receptor (beta chain) stems from a study of OX40 agonist ivuxolimab in advanced cancers. Study-level information: Age averaged around 60 years (range roughly 20 to 90), and less than 85% were male. Having had anti-PD-1, anti-PD-L1 or anti-CTLA-4 therapy before was allowed, and around 44% had some.

A word on this clone: Its cognate antigen is unknown.

Findings of the study overall: Averaged across samples, CD8+ T cells carried more expanded clones than CD4+ did.

The CDR3 loop spans 14 amino acids. Trimming pared 6 bases from V and 0 bases from J, leaving 10 bases between. The germline gives CDR1 SGHNT, CDR2 YYREEE (reference sequence). Individuals having autoimmune disease history or systemic immunosuppression were not enrolled. Profiled with immunoSEQ multiplex PCR; TCRdb holds only in-frame clones, not every one. The sample lists about 67,000 clones; 91% were seen once. J is TRBJ2-1 and V is TRBV5-4; tentative D call: TRBD2 (6 bases). The starting material was CD4+ or CD8+ T cells sorted from blood, obtained in a trial of the OX40 agonist ivuxolimab. The sequence derives from an adult with an advanced solid tumor such as melanoma, head and neck, liver or kidney cancer. Here the CDR3 reads CASNGGSSYNEQFF. The CDR3 nucleotides are TGTGCCAGCAATGGGGGGAGCTCCTACAATGAGCAGTTCTTC.